Below, 28 T cell receptor beta chains from the same sample are listed, as sequenced in a study of T cells after somatic rescue of genetic block. Libraries were prepared by immunoSEQ multiplex PCR; TCRdb keeps only in-frame clonotypes and omits some of them. This sample yields tens of thousands of clones, of which roughly 91% are seen a single time; less than 3.5% belongs to the top ten. The sequenced material came from peripheral blood mononuclear cells (PBMCs). These receptors were taken from a man between 25 and 39 years old.

Comments on this clone: One end of the junction varies from germline; a read error may be responsible. V usage is TRBV2 and J usage is TRBJ2-3; D perhaps matches TRBD1 (6 bases). Germline lookup yields CDR1 SNHLY and CDR2 FYNNEI. The CDR3 extends over 12 amino acids. CDR3 sequence (DNA): TGTGCCAGTAGTGGGACACACCCTACGCAGTATTTT. Encoded protein: CASSGTHPTQYF. The full variable domain, with the rest looked up from reference TRBV2 and TRBJ2-3, is EPEVTQTPSHQVTQMGQEVILRCVPISNHLYFYWYRQILGQKVEFLVSFYNNEISEKSEIFDDQFSVERPDGSNFTLKIRSTKLEDSAMYFCASSGTHPTQYFGPGTRLTVL.

Regarding this clone: One end of the junction varies from germline; a read error may be responsible. The rearrangement links TRBV7-7 to TRBJ2-3; 9 bases align to TRBD2. CDR1 is SSHAT, CDR2 FNYEAQ, per germline (reference sequence). The CDR3 covers 18 residues. The CDR3 spells CASSLGFGLAGPTDTQYF. The CDR3 DNA reads as TGTGCTAGCAGCTTAGGTTTTGGGCTAGCGGGGCCCACAGATACGCAGTATTTT.

The J gene is TRBJ2-3, the V gene TRBV10-1; 14 bases align to TRBD2. The CDR3 runs 16 residues. Germline loops: CDR1 WNHNN, CDR2 SYGVQD (reference sequence). Unmatched junction bases numbered 1, after V lost 0 bases and J lost 5 bases. The CDR3 region has the DNA TGCGCCAGCAGTGAGTCCGGGACTAGCGGGAGAGATACGCAGTATTTT. Translating gives CASSESGTSGRDTQYF.

The rearrangement links TRBV5-6 to TRBJ2-6; tentative D call: TRBD1 (5 bases). V lost 2 bases and J lost 1, with 7 bases in between. CDR3 length: 15 amino acids. Germline lookup yields CDR1 SGHDT and CDR2 YYEEEE. CDR3 DNA: TGTGCCAGCAGCTTCAAGGGGTCTGGGGCCAACGTCCTGACTTTC. It encodes CASSFKGSGANVLTF.

The chain uses TRBV2 and TRBJ1-2, with 10 bases matching TRBD1. In germline, CDR1 is SNHLY, CDR2 FYNNEI. This CDR3 spans 12 amino acids. V was clipped by 6 bases and J by 6 bases; unmatched bases: 1. The chain's CDR3 is CASRGTGDGYTF. CDR3 sequence (DNA): TGTGCCAGCAGGGGGACAGGGGATGGCTACACCTTC.

The chain joins TRBV2 to TRBJ2-1; D may be TRBD1 (6 bases). The germline V and J ends were trimmed by 8 bases and 7 bases, with 9 bases remaining between them. This CDR3 contains 11 residues. Germline V lookup: CDR1 SNHLY, CDR2 FYNNEI. The CDR3 region is CASARGNEQFF. The CDR3 DNA is TGTGCCAGCGCCAGGGGTAATGAGCAGTTCTTC.

The chain joins TRBV18 to TRBJ2-5; D is perhaps TRBD2 (6 bases). Germline V gene lookup returns CDR1 KGHSH and CDR2 LQKENI. Trimming left V 2 bases short and J 5 bases short, with 9 bases between. The CDR3 length is 13 residues. The CDR3 coding sequence is TGTGCCAGCTCACCAACGGCGGGGGAGACCCAGTACTTC. Protein sequence: CASSPTAGETQYF.

The chain uses TRBV14 and TRBJ2-6; 7 bases fit TRBD1. The CDR3 covers 16 residues. V was pared by 7 bases and J by 0 bases, with 6 bases of the junction left unmatched. The V gene's germline CDR1 is SGHDN and CDR2 FVKESK. For the CDR3, the DNA is TGTGCCAGCACCCTAACAGGGGACTCTGGGGCCAACGTCCTGACTTTC. It is translated as CASTLTGDSGANVLTF.

The V and J genes are TRBV7-6 and TRBJ2-3, with D possibly being TRBD1 or TRBD2 (5 bases each). The CDR3 is made up of 13 amino acids. V lost 5 bases to trimming and J lost 3 bases, with 9 bases between them. Germline CDR1 is SGHVS and CDR2 is FNYEAQ. Written as DNA, the CDR3 is TGTGCCAGCAGCGCCAGGGAGACAGATACGCAGTATTTT. This sequence encodes CASSARETDTQYF.

This sequence joins TRBV2 and TRBJ1-4; unclear D gene. This CDR3 has 16 residues. The germline CDR1 and CDR2 sequences are SNHLY and FYNNEI. V lost 4 bases and J 2 bases, leaving 14 bases between the germline ends. CDR3 sequence (DNA): TGTGCCAGCAGTGGGTGGGGTCGGAACACTAATGAAAAACTGTTTTTT. Translation gives CASSGWGRNTNEKLFF.

The chain couples TRBV13 to TRBJ2-1, with 11 bases identical to TRBD2. CDR3 length: 16 amino acids. Per germline, CDR1 PRHDT and CDR2 FYEKMQ (reference sequence). V gave up 6 bases and J gave up 3 bases; unmatched junction bases: 7. CDR3 coding DNA: TGTGCCAGCAGTGGTGGGGGGACTAGCGGCTACAATGAGCAGTTCTTC. It specifies CASSGGGTSGYNEQFF.

V is TRBV5-1 and J is TRBJ1-1; D is unclear. There are 13 residues in the CDR3. CDR1 SGHRS and CDR2 YFSETQ come from the germline V gene. The ends were cut back, 1 base at V and 0 bases at J, with 4 bases in the middle. In DNA form, the CDR3 reads TGCGCCAGCAGCTTGAGGATGAACACTGAAGCTTTCTTT. The encoded protein is CASSLRMNTEAFF.

J is TRBJ1-1 and V is TRBV19; 7 bases match TRBD1. This CDR3 comprises 16 residues. V was clipped by 4 bases and J by 1 base; unmatched bases: 9. Per germline, CDR1 LNHDA and CDR2 SQIVND (reference sequence). Here the CDR3 DNA reads TGTGCCAGTAGTAGCCACAGGGGCGGGAAGAACACTGAAGCTTTCTTT. It translates to CASSSHRGGKNTEAFF.

The gene calls are TRBV19 and TRBJ1-5; no clear D gene. CDR3 length: 13 amino acids. V lost 4 bases, J lost 5 bases, and 9 bases lay in between. The germline V gene encodes CDR1 LNHDA and CDR2 SQIVND (reference sequence). CDR3 loop: CASSTQWDQPQHF. The CDR3 DNA follows: TGTGCCAGTAGTACCCAATGGGATCAGCCCCAGCATTTT.

V is TRBV7-9 and J is TRBJ2-2; D is perhaps TRBD1 (6 bases). This CDR3 comprises 13 residues. V was cut by 5 bases and J by 8 bases, with 12 bases left in between. CDR1 and CDR2 (germline): SEHNR, FQNEAQ (reference sequence). This CDR3 is CASSRTEGGELFF. The CDR3 DNA reads TGTGCCAGCAGCCGGACAGAAGGGGGGGAGCTGTTTTTT.

The chain recombines TRBV25-1 with TRBJ1-2, with no clear D. The CDR3 is made up of 13 amino acids. Germline V gives CDR1 MGHDK, CDR2 SYGVNS. V lost 3 bases and J 2 bases, leaving 7 bases between the germline ends. The CDR3 DNA sequence: TGTGCCAGCAGTGACATAAGGAACTATGGCTACACCTTC. It encodes CASSDIRNYGYTF.

The chain is built from TRBV7-9 and TRBJ1-1, with D tentatively TRBD1 (6 bases). The V and J ends lost 3 bases and 3 bases respectively, with 11 bases between them. Germline loops: CDR1 SEHNR, CDR2 FQNEAQ (reference sequence). The length of the CDR3 is 14 residues. The CDR3: CASSFSGDDTEAFF. CDR3 DNA: TGTGCCAGCAGCTTTTCAGGGGATGACACTGAAGCTTTCTTT.

This chain connects TRBV2 to TRBJ2-5; D is possibly TRBD1 (5 bases). This CDR3 comprises 15 residues. CDR1 SNHLY and CDR2 FYNNEI come from the germline V gene. The V gene lost 5 bases and the J gene lost 5 bases, with 18 bases spanning the gap. CDR3 sequence: CASSRDTGSGETQYF. Here the CDR3 DNA reads TGTGCCAGCAGTCGTGACACAGGCTCCGGGGAGACCCAGTACTTC.

The chain links TRBV6-5 to TRBJ2-1; 8 positions match TRBD2. CDR3 length: 13 amino acids. V dropped 3 bases and J dropped 8; count of bases not matched to a gene: 3. Germline V gene lookup returns CDR1 MNHEY and CDR2 SVGAGI. CDR3 in amino acids: CASSYSGNYEQFF. DNA for the CDR3: TGTGCCAGCAGTTATAGCGGGAACTATGAGCAGTTCTTC.

This chain joins TRBV19 and TRBJ2-7; TRBD2 agrees at 7 bases. The CDR3 has 15 residues. The J segment lost 2 bases and the V segment lost 6 bases, leaving 10 bases of the junction unmatched. CDR1 is LNHDA, CDR2 SQIVND, per germline (reference sequence). The chain's CDR3 is CASRMTSGTTYEQYF. CDR3 DNA sequence: TGTGCCAGTAGAATGACTTCCGGGACTACCTACGAGCAGTACTTC.

The rearrangement uses TRBV11-3 and TRBJ2-2; D remains ambiguous. Trimming took 4 bases from V and 3 from J, leaving 18 bases between them. Germline V gene sequence: CDR1 SGHNT, CDR2 YENEEA. This CDR3 region has 17 residues. CDR3 amino acids: CASSSRTTQWDTGELFF. The CDR3 DNA is TGTGCCAGCAGCTCTAGGACGACTCAGTGGGACACCGGGGAGCTGTTTTTT.

The chain carries TRBV6-5 and TRBJ1-2; TRBD1 matches at 9 bases. This CDR3 spans 15 amino acids. Germline V gene lookup returns CDR1 MNHEY and CDR2 SVGAGI. Germline trimming cut 6 bases from V and 2 bases from J; bases unmatched to any gene: 7. The CDR3 region is CASRGPGQGNYGYTF. CDR3 DNA: TGTGCCAGCAGGGGGCCGGGACAGGGCAACTATGGCTACACCTTC.

The chain carries TRBV6-4 and TRBJ2-3; D is undetermined. Looked up from germline, CDR1 is MRHNA and CDR2 is SNTAGT. V was pared by 3 bases and J by 6 bases, with 19 bases between. The CDR3 runs to 16 residues. CDR3 sequence: CASSEGPVRASDTQYF. In nucleotides, the CDR3 is TGTGCCAGCAGTGAAGGTCCTGTCCGGGCTTCGGATACGCAGTATTTT.

This rearrangement joins TRBV4-2 to TRBJ2-7; 8 bases align to TRBD2. Germline CDR1 reads LGHNA; CDR2 reads YNFKEQ. This CDR3 region has 16 residues. The J segment lost 0 bases and the V segment lost 0 bases, leaving 4 bases of the junction unmatched. The DNA of the CDR3 is TGTGCCAGCAGCCAAGATGAGAGCGGGGGCTCCTACGAGCAGTACTTC. It codes for CASSQDESGGSYEQYF.

The chain combines TRBV4-1 with TRBJ2-7, with a possible D match to TRBD2 (5 bases). The V gene's germline CDR1 is MGHRA and CDR2 YSYEKL. This CDR3 is 14 amino acids long. V lost 0 bases and J 5 bases, leaving 11 bases between the germline ends. CDR3 in DNA: TGCGCCAGCAGCCAAGACCCCCGGGGAGACGAGCAGTACTTC. Its protein is CASSQDPRGDEQYF.

The genes are TRBV15 and TRBJ2-1; D is unclear. Germline CDR1 reads LNHNV; CDR2 reads YYDKDF (reference sequence). Trimming took off 4 bases at V and 5 bases at J, with 12 bases between the two ends. There are 14 residues in the CDR3. CDR3 amino acids: CATSTTDWDNEQFF. DNA of the CDR3: TGTGCCACCAGCACAACAGACTGGGACAATGAGCAGTTCTTC.

For this clone: Compared with germline, one end of the junction differs, possibly owing to a read error. V gene TRBV29-1 combines with J gene TRBJ2-3; 8 bases line up with TRBD2. The CDR3 is made up of 11 amino acids. Germline loops: CDR1 SQVTM, CDR2 ANQGSEA. The CDR3 reads CSVEASGGLGF. The CDR3 DNA sequence: TGCAGCGTTGAGGCCAGCGGGGGTCTAGGCTTT.

The chain carries TRBV2 and TRBJ2-7, with 8 positions matching TRBD2. The CDR3 totals 15 residues. The ends lost 2 bases at V and 0 bases at J; junction bases unmatched: 3. Per the germline V gene, CDR1 is SNHLY and CDR2 is FYNNEI. CDR3: CASSEWREVSYEQYF. Written as DNA, the CDR3 is TGTGCCAGCAGTGAATGGCGGGAGGTCTCCTACGAGCAGTACTTC.